The text below deals with one TCR beta chain. Its target is unknown. RNA, at about 0.45 to 1 ug, was reverse transcribed with random hexamers. Multiplex PCR with immunoSEQ amplified the TCR beta CDR3 across 54 Vbeta and 13 Jbeta. TCRdb re-called the immunoSEQ multiplex PCR reads through MiXCR, storing one row per CDR3 protein. The repertoire consists of some 300,000 distinct CDR3 sequences, with 80% to 90% occurring once and the leading ten covering over 0.09%. Sequencing targeted TCR beta in T cells from blood (CD8+ and CD4+). The authors negatively isolated CD8+ and CD4+ T cells and FACS-enriched TEMRA cells. This sample was taken from a study of CD8 T cells in Susac syndrome. General study results and limits: In its TCR sequencing and HLA analysis, the study acknowledged that the number of individuals was relatively small.

What was sequenced was CD8+ T cells from PBMCs. This receptor was obtained from a human donor with multiple sclerosis.

The CDR3, as DNA: TGTGCCAGCAGTTTGACAGGGGGCACCCGTACGCAGTATTTT. This sequence encodes CASSLTGGTRTQYF. The V and J genes are TRBV27 and TRBJ2-3, with TRBD1 matching over 10 bases. Trimming removed 3 bases from V and 8 bases from J; junction bases left unmatched: 5. Germline V gene data show CDR1 as MNHEY and CDR2 as SMNVEV (reference sequence). The CDR3 extends over 14 amino acids.